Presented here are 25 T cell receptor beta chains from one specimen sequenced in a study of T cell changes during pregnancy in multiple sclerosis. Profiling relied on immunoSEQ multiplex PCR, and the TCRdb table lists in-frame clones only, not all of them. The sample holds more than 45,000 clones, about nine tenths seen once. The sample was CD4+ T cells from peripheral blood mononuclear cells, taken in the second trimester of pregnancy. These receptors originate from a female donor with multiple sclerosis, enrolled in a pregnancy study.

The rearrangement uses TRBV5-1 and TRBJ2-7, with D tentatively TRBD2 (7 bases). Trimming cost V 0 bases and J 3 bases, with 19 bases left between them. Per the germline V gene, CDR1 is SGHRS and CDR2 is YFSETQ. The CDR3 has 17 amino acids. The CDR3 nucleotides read TGCGCCAGCAGCTTGGGAGTTACGGGCGGGGGCTTCTACGAGCAGTACTTC. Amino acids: CASSLGVTGGGFYEQYF. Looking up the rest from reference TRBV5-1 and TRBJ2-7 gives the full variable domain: KAGVTQTPRYLIKTRGQQVTLSCSPISGHRSVSWYQQTPGQGLQFLFEYFSETQRNKGNFPGRFSGRQFSNSRSEMNVSTLELGDSALYLCASSLGVTGGGFYEQYFGPGTRLTVT.

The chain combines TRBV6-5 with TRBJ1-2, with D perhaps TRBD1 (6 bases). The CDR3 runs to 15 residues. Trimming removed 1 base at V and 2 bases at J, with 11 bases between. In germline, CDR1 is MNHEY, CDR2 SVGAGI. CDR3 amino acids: CASSYYRTENYGYTF. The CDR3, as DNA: TGTGCCAGCAGTTACTATCGGACAGAGAACTATGGCTACACCTTC.

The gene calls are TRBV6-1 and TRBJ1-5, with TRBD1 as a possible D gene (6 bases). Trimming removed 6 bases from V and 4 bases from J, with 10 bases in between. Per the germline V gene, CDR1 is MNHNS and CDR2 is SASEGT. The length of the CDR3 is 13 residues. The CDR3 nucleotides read TGTGCCAGCAGGGACAGTCTTAATCAGCCCCAGCATTTT. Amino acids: CASRDSLNQPQHF.

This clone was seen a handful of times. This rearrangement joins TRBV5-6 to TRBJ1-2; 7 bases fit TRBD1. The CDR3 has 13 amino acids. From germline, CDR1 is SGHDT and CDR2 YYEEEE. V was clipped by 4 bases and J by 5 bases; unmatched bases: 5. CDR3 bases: TGTGCCAGCAGCACGGGACAGAAGTATGGCTACACCTTC. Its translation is CASSTGQKYGYTF.

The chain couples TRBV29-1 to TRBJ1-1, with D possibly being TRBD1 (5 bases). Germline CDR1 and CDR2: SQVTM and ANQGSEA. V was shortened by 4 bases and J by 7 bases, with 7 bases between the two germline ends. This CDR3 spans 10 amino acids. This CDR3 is CSVGQLEAFF. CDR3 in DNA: TGCAGCGTTGGACAGCTTGAAGCTTTCTTT.

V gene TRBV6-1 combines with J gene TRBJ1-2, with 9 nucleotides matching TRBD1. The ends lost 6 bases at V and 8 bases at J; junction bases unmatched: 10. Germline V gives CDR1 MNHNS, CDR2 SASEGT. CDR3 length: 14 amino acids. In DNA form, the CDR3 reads TGTGCCAGCAGGAGAGCCGGGACAGGGAAGGGCTACACCTTC. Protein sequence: CASRRAGTGKGYTF.

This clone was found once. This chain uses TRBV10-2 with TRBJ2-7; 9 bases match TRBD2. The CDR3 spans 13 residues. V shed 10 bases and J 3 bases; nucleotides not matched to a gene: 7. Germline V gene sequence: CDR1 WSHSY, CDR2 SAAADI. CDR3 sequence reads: CAILAGDGYEQYF. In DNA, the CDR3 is TGCGCCATCTTAGCGGGAGACGGCTACGAGCAGTACTTC.

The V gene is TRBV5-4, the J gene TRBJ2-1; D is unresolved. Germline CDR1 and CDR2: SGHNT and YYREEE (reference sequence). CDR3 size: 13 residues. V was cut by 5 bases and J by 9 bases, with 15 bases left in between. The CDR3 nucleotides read TGTGCCAGCAGTAGTCGTAGCTACGGTGAGCAGTTCTTC. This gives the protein CASSSRSYGEQFF. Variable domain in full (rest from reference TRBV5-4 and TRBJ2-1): ETGVTQSPTHLIKTRGQQVTLRCSSQSGHNTVSWYQQALGQGPQFIFQYYREEENGRGNFPPRFSGLQFPNYSSELNVNALELDDSALYLCASSSRSYGEQFFGPGTRLTVL.

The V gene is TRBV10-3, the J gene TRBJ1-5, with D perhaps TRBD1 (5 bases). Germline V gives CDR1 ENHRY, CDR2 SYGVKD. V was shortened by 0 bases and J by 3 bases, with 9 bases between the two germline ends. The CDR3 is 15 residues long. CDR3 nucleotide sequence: TGTGCCATCAGTGAGTCGACAGTTAACAATCAGCCCCAGCATTTT. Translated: CAISESTVNNQPQHF.

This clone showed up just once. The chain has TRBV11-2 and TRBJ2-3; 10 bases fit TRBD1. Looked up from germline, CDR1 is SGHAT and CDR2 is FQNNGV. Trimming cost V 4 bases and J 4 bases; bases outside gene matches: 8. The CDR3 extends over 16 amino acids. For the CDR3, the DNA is TGTGCCAGCAGCTATAGAAGGACAGGGGGACCAGATACGCAGTATTTT. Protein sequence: CASSYRRTGGPDTQYF. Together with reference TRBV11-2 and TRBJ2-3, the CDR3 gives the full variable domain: EAGVAQSPRYKIIEKRQSVAFWCNPISGHATLYWYQQILGQGPKLLIQFQNNGVVDDSQLPKDRFSAERLKGVDSTLKIQPAKLEDSAVYLCASSYRRTGGPDTQYFGPGTRLTVL.

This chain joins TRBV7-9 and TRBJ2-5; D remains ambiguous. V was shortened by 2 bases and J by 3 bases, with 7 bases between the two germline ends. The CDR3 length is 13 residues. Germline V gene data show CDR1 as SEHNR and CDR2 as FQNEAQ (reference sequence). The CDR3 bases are TGTGCCAGCAGCTTATTGAGTAAAGAGACCCAGTACTTC. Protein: CASSLLSKETQYF. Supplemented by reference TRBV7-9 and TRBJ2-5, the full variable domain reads DTGVSQNPRHKITKRGQNVTFRCDPISEHNRLYWYRQTLGQGPEFLTYFQNEAQLEKSRLLSDRFSAERPKGSFSTLEIQRTEQGDSAMYLCASSLLSKETQYFGPGTRLLVL.

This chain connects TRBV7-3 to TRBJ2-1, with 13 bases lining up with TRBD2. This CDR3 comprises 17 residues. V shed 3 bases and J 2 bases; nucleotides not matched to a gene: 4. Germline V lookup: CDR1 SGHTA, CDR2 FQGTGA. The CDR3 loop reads CASSLGLAGSTYNEQFF. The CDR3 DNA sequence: TGTGCCAGCAGCTTGGGACTAGCGGGATCAACCTACAATGAGCAGTTCTTC.

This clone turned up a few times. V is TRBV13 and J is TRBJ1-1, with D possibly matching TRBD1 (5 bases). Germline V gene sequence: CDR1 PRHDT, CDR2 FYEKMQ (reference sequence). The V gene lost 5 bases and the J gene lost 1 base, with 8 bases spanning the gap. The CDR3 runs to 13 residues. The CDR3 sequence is CASSLDRNTEAFF. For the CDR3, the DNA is TGTGCCAGCAGCCTAGACAGGAACACTGAAGCTTTCTTT.

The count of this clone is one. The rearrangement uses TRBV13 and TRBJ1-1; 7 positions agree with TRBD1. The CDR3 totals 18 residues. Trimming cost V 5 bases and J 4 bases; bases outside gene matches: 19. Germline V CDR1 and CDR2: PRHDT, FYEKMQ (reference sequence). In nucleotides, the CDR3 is TGTGCCAGCAGCCTACCGGGACAGTCTGTCAGAAGCGGCACTGAAGCTTTCTTT. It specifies CASSLPGQSVRSGTEAFF. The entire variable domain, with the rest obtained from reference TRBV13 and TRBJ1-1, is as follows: AAGVIQSPRHLIKEKRETATLKCYPIPRHDTVYWYQQGPGQDPQFLISFYEKMQSDKGSIPDRFSAQQFSDYHSELNMSSLELGDSALYFCASSLPGQSVRSGTEAFFGQGTRLTVV.

The CDR3 loop is CASSVVVAGEETQYF. In nucleotides, the CDR3 is TGCGCCAGCAGCGTCGTGGTAGCGGGGGAAGAGACCCAGTACTTC. J is TRBJ2-5 and V is TRBV5-1, with TRBD2 matching 9 bases. CDR1 is SGHRS, CDR2 YFSETQ, per germline. V lost 4 bases, J lost 3 bases, and 7 bases stayed unmatched. The CDR3 is 15 amino acids.

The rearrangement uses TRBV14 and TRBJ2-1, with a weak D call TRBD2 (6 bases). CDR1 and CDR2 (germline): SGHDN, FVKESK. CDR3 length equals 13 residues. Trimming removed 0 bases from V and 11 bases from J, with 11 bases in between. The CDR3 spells CASSQDSGVQQFF. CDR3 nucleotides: TGTGCCAGCAGCCAAGATTCGGGGGTCCAGCAGTTCTTC.

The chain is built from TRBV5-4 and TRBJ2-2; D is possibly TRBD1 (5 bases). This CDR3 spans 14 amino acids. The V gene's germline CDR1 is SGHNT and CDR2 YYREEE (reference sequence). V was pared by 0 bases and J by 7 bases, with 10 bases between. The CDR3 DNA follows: TGTGCCAGCAGCTTGGGCAGGGCGGACGGGGAGCTGTTTTTT. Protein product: CASSLGRADGELFF.

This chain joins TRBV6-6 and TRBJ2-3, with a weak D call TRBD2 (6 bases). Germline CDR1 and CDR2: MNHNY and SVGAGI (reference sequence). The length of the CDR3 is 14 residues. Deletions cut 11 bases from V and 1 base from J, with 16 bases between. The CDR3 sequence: CAATRGRGTDTQYF. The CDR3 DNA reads TGTGCCGCCACGCGGGGTAGGGGCACAGATACGCAGTATTTT.

CDR3 nucleotides: TGTGCCAGCTCACCGGACAGGGACGGCTACACCTTC. Protein product: CASSPDRDGYTF. J is TRBJ1-2 and V is TRBV18; 8 bases fit TRBD1. The V segment lost 3 bases and the J segment 8 bases; nucleotides outside the gene matches: 2. In germline, CDR1 is KGHSH, CDR2 LQKENI. The CDR3 extends over 12 amino acids.

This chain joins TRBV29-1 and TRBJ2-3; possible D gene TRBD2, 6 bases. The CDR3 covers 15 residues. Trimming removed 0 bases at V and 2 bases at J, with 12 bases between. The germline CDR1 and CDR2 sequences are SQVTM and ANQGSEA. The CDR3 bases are TGCAGCGTTGAAGATCGGGAGTCATACACAGATACGCAGTATTTT. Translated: CSVEDRESYTDTQYF.

This CDR3 is CACTGYSGYGYTF. For the CDR3, the DNA is TGTGCCTGCACAGGGTATTCGGGCTATGGCTACACCTTC. The chain is built from TRBV2 and TRBJ1-2, with a possible D match to TRBD1 (6 bases). The CDR3 loop spans 13 amino acids. With 11 bases removed from V and 4 bases from J, the gap between germline ends came to 17 bases. Germline V gives CDR1 SNHLY, CDR2 FYNNEI. Variable domain in full (rest from reference TRBV2 and TRBJ1-2): EPEVTQTPSHQVTQMGQEVILRCVPISNHLYFYWYRQILGQKVEFLVSFYNNEISEKSEIFDDQFSVERPDGSNFTLKIRSTKLEDSAMYFCACTGYSGYGYTFGSGTRLTVV.

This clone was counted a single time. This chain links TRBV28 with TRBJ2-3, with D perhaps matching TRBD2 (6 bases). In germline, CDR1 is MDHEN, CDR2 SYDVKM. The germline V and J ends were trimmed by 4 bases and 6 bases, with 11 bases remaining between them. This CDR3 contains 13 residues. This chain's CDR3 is CASSSSGGDTQYF. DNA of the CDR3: TGTGCCAGCAGTTCCTCTGGGGGGGATACGCAGTATTTT. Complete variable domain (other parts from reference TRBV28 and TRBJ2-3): DVKVTQSSRYLVKRTGEKVFLECVQDMDHENMFWYRQDPGLGLRLIYFSYDVKMKEKGDIPEGYSVSREKKERFSLILESASTNQTSMYLCASSSSGGDTQYFGPGTRLTVL.

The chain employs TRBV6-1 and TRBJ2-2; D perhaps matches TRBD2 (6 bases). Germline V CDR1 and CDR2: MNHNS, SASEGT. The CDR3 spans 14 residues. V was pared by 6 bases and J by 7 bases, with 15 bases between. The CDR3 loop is CASRGEVAIGELFF. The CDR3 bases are TGTGCCAGCAGAGGGGAGGTCGCTATCGGGGAGCTGTTTTTT.

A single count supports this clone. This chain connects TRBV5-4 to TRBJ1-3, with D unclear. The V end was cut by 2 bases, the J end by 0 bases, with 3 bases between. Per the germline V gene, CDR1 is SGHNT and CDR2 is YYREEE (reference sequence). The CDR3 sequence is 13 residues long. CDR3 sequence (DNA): TGTGCCAGCAGCTTTAGCTCTGGAAACACCATATATTTT. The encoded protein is CASSFSSGNTIYF.

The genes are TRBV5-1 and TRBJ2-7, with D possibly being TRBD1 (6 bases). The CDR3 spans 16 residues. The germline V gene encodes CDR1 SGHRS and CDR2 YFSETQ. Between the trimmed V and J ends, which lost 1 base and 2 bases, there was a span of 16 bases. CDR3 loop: CASSLSPTGSPYEQYF. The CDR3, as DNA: TGCGCCAGCAGCTTGTCTCCCACAGGGTCCCCCTACGAGCAGTACTTC.